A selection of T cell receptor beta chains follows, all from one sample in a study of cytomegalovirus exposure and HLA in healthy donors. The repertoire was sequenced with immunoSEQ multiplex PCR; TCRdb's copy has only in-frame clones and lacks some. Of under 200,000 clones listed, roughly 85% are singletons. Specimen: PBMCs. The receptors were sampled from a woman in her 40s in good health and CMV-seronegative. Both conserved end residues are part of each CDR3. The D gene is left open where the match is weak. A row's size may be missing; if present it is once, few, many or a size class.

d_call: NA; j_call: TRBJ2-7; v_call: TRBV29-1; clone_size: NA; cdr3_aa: CSVLGHYRNEQYF; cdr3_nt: TGCAGCGTTCTAGGACATTATCGGAACGAGCAGTACTTC
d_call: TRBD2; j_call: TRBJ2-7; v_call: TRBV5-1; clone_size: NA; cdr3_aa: CASSPARGGYEQYF; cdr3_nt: TGCGCCAGCAGTCCGGCTCGCGGGGGTTACGAGCAGTACTTC
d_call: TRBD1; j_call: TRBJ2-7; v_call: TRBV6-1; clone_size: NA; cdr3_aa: CASKGWDRGYEQYF; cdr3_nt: TGTGCCAGCAAGGGTTGGGACAGGGGGTACGAGCAGTACTTC
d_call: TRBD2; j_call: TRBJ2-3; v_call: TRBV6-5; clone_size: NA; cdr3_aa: CASSYGGRQKYF; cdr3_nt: TGTGCCAGCAGTTACGGCGGGAGGCAGAAGTATTTT
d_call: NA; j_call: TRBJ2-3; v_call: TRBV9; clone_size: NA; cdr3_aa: CASSVNQRSTDTQYF; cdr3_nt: TGTGCCAGCAGCGTAAACCAGCGGAGCACAGATACGCAGTATTTT
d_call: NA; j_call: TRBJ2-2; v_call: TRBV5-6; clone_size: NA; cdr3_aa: CASSLLQITNTGELFF; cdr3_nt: TGTGCCAGCAGCTTACTTCAAATTACGAACACCGGGGAGCTGTTTTTT
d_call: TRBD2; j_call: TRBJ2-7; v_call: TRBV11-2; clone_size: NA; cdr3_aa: CASSLTSGRGDEQYF; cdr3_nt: TGTGCCAGCAGCCTGACTAGCGGGAGGGGGGACGAGCAGTACTTC
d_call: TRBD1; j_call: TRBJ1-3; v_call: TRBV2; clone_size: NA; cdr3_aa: CASQTGDGNTIYF; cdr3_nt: TGTGCCAGCCAGACAGGGGATGGAAACACCATATATTTT
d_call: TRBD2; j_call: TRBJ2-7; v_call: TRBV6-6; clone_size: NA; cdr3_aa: CASSYSGREGWYF; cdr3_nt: TGTGCCAGCAGTTACTCAGGGCGGGAGGGCTGGTACTTC
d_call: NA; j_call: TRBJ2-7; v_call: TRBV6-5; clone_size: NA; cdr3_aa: CASSYTSGSLTYEQYF; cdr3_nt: TGTGCCAGCAGTTACACGAGCGGGTCCCTCACCTACGAGCAGTACTTC
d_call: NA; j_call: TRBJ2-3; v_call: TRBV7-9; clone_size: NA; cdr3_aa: CASRERTARTDTQYF; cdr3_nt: TGTGCCAGCAGGGAAAGGACAGCCCGCACAGATACGCAGTATTTT
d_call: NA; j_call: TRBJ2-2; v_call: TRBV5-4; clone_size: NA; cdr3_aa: CASSREVAEAGELFF; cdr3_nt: TGTGCCAGCAGCCGCGAGGTAGCGGAGGCCGGGGAGCTGTTTTTT
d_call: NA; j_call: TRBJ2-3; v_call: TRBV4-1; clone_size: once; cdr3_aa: CASSQRLAPNTDTQYF; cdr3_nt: TGCGCCAGCAGCCAAAGGCTAGCGCCTAACACAGATACGCAGTATTTT
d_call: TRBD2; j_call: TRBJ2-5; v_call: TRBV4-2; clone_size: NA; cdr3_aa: CASSQVSSGVGETQYF; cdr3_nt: TGTGCCAGCAGCCAAGTTTCCAGCGGGGTCGGAGAGACCCAGTACTTC
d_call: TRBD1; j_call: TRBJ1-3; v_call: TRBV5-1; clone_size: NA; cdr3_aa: CASSLPPGTGGLHSGNTIYF; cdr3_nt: TGCGCCAGCAGCTTGCCCCCCGGGACAGGGGGGCTCCATTCTGGAAACACCATATATTTT
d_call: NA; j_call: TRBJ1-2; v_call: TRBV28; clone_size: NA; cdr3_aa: CASSFKGAYTF; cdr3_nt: TGTGCCAGCAGTTTCAAAGGGGCCTACACCTTC
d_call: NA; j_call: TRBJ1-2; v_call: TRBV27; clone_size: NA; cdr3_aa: CASSFGGVSYGYTF; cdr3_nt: TGTGCCAGCAGTTTCGGAGGGGTTAGCTATGGCTACACCTTC
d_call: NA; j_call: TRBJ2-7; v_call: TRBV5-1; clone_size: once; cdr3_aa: CASSLVRGSAGESYEQYF; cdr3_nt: TGCGCCAGCAGCTTGGTCAGGGGATCGGCGGGAGAGTCCTACGAGCAGTACTTC
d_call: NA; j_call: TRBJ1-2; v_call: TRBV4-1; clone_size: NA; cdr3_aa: CASSQDDSGRAAGYTF; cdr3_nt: TGCGCCAGCAGCCAAGATGATTCGGGAAGGGCAGCCGGCTACACCTTC
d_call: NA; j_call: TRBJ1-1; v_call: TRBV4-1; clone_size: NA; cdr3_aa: CASSQDRVLGARTEAFF; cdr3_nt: TGCGCCAGCAGCCAAGATAGGGTGCTGGGGGCACGGACTGAAGCTTTCTTT
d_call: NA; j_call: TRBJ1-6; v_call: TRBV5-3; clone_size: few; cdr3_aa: CARSLDSTKSPLHF; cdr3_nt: TGTGCCAGAAGCTTGGACAGTACGAAGTCACCCCTCCACTTT
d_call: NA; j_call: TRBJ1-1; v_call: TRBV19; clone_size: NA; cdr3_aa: CASSILGRGHTEAFF; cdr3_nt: TGTGCCAGTAGTATCCTAGGAAGGGGTCACACTGAAGCTTTCTTT
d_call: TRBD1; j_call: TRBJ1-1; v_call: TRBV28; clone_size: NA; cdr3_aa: CASEDRVVTEAFF; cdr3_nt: TGTGCCAGCGAAGACAGGGTGGTGACTGAAGCTTTCTTT
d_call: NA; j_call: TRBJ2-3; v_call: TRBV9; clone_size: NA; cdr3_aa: CASSATSTDTQYF; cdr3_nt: TGTGCCAGCAGCGCGACTAGCACAGATACGCAGTATTTT
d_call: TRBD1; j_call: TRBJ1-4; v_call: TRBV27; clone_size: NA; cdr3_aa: CASSPTRDRAWRTNEKLFF; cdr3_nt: TGTGCCAGCAGTCCCACCCGGGACAGAGCTTGGAGGACTAATGAAAAACTGTTTTTT
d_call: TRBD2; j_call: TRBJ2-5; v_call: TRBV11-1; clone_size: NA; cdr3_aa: CASSLARSGGSGETQYF; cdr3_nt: TGTGCCAGCAGCTTAGCGCGTAGCGGGGGCAGCGGGGAGACCCAGTACTTC
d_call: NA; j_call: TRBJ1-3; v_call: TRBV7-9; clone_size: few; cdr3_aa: CASSLAQGNTIYF; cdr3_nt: TGTGCCAGCAGCTTAGCTCAGGGAAACACCATATATTTT
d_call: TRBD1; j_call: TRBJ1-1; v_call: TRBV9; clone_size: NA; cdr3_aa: CASSVVFTPGGEAFF; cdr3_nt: TGTGCCAGCAGCGTAGTCTTTACCCCAGGGGGTGAAGCTTTCTTT
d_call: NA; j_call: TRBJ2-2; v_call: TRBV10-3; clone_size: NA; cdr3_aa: CAISEPPTVTGELFF; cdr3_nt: TGTGCCATCAGTGAGCCTCCGACAGTGACCGGGGAGCTGTTTTTT
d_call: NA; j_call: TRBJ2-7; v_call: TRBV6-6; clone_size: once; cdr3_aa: CASSIAYEQYF; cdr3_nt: TGTGCCAGCAGCATCGCGTACGAGCAGTACTTC
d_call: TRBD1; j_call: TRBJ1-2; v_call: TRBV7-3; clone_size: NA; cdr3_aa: CASSPGTAGQGYTF; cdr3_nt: TGTGCCAGCAGCCCCGGGACAGCGGGCCAGGGCTACACCTTC
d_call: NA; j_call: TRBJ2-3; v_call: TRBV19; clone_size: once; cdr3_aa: CASSIGGGPSTDTQYF; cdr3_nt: TGTGCCAGTAGTATAGGTGGCGGCCCTAGCACAGATACGCAGTATTTT
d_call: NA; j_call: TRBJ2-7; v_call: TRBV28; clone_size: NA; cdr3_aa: CASKSGLWREQYF; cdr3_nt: TGTGCCAGCAAAAGTGGGCTGTGGCGCGAGCAGTACTTC
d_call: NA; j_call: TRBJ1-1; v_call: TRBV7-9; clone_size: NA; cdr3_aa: CASSLEAGEAFF; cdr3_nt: TGTGCCAGCAGCTTAGAGGCGGGCGAAGCTTTCTTT
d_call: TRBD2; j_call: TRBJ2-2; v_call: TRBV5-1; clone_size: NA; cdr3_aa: CASSSLAGPNTGELFF; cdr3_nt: TGCGCCAGCAGCTCCCTAGCGGGGCCAAACACCGGGGAGCTGTTTTTT
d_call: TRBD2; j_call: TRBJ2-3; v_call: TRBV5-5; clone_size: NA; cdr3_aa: CASSLEGLAGWDTQYF; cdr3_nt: TGTGCCAGCAGCTTGGAGGGACTAGCGGGGTGGGATACGCAGTATTTT
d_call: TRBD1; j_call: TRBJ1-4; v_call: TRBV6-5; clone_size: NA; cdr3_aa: CASRTGTGVNEKLFF; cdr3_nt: TGTGCCAGCAGGACCGGGACAGGGGTTAATGAAAAACTGTTTTTT
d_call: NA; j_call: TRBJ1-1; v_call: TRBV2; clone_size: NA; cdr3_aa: CASRDRSTEAFF; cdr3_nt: TGTGCCAGCAGAGACAGAAGCACTGAAGCTTTCTTT
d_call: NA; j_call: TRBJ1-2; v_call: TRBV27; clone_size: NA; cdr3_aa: CASSLSGGSSKIYGYTF; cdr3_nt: TGTGCCAGCAGTTTATCGGGAGGAAGCTCCAAAATTTATGGCTACACCTTC
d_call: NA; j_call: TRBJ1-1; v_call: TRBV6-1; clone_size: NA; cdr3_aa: CASSEGGTVTEAFF; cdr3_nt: TGTGCCAGCAGTGAGGGGGGGACGGTAACTGAAGCTTTCTTT
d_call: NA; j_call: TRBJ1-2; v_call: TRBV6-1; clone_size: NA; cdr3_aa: CASSERANYGYTF; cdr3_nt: TGTGCCAGCAGTGAACGAGCTAACTATGGCTACACCTTC
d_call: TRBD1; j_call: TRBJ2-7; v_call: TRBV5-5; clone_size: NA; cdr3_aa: CASSLAPGQAYEQYF; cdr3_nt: TGTGCCAGCAGCTTGGCCCCTGGACAGGCCTACGAGCAGTACTTC
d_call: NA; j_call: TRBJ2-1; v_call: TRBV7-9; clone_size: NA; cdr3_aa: CASSSGDNEQFF; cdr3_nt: TGTGCCAGCAGCTCTGGAGACAATGAGCAGTTCTTC
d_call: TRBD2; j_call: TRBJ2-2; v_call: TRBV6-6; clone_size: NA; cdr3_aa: CATRGIAGLSGELFF; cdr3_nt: TGTGCCACCCGAGGAATAGCGGGATTGTCCGGGGAGCTGTTTTTT
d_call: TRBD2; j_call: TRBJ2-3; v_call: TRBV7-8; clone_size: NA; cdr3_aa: CASSLSGTSGRSTDTQYF; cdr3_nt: TGTGCCAGCAGCTTATCTGGGACTAGCGGGAGATCCACAGATACGCAGTATTTT